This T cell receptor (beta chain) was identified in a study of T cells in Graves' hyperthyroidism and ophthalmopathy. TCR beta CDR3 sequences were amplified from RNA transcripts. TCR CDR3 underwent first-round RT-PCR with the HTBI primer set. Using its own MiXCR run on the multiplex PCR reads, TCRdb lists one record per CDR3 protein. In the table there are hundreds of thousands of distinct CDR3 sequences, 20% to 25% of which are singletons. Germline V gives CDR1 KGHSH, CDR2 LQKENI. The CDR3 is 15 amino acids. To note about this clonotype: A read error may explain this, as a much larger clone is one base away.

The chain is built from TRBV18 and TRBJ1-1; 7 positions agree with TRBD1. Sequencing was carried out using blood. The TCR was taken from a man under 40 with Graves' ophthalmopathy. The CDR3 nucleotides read TGTGCCAGCTCACCAAGAGGGACAGTGAACACTAAAGCTTTCTTT. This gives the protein CASSPRGTVNTKAFF.